The clone carrying this T cell receptor beta chain came up many times. RNA transcripts gave rise to amplified TCR beta CDR3 regions. A first-round RT-PCR of the TCR CDR3 used the HTBI primer set. TCRdb re-analysed the multiplex PCR reads in MiXCR, keeping a single row per CDR3 protein. This table holds hundreds of thousands of distinct CDR3 sequences, roughly a sixth found once. These data originate in a study of T cells in Graves' hyperthyroidism and ophthalmopathy. Orbital computed tomography and thyroid ultrasound, together with serum TRAb and thyroxine and clinical symptoms, were used for diagnoses. The authors obtained PBMCs from roughly 10 ml of fresh peripheral blood. This CDR3 is 11 amino acids long. V lost 5 bases to trimming and J lost 7 bases; unmatched junction nucleotides: 1. Germline V gene lookup returns CDR1 SNHLY and CDR2 FYNNEI.

The origin of this receptor is a woman in her forties or fifties with Graves' hyperthyroidism that later progressed to Graves' ophthalmopathy. The chain recombines TRBV2 with TRBJ1-2; 7 positions agree with TRBD1. The sequenced sample consisted of blood. CDR3: CASSPGGGYTF. The CDR3 DNA is TGTGCCAGCAGTCCAGGGGGTGGCTACACCTTC.